What follows describes a single TCR beta chain. This specimen comes from a study of blood T cell repertoires in COVID-19. Study overall: In each case, the material was cDNA or gDNA derived from T cells, B-cell-depleted T cells, or PBMCs.

V dropped 2 bases and J dropped 4 bases, with 11 bases sitting between them. The germline V gene encodes CDR1 MNHNS and CDR2 SASEGT. This CDR3 has 14 amino acids. Assay used: immunoSEQ multiplex PCR; TCRdb lists only in-frame clones, some missing. Of hundreds of thousands of clones listed, 80% to 90% are singletons. The source of this sequence is a woman in her 50s with COVID-19, enrolled during active disease. The genes are TRBV6-1 and TRBJ1-1; D not certain. The sample taken for sequencing was peripheral blood. The CDR3 nucleotides are TGTGCCAGCAGTGAAATGGGCACCCTCACTGAAGCTTTCTTT. Translated: CASSEMGTLTEAFF.